This entry lists 2 T cell receptor beta chains sequenced from one sample in a study of cytomegalovirus exposure and HLA in healthy donors. PCR used 60 Vbeta primers and 13 Jbeta primers. Generated by immunoSEQ multiplex PCR, the TCRdb table keeps only in-frame clones and is missing some. The top ten hold around 2.2% of the sample, which has about 180,000 clones, around 82% seen once. Material for sequencing was PBMCs. Receptors originate from a man in his sixties in good health and CMV-seronegative.

The chain employs TRBV11-2 and TRBJ2-7; 7 nucleotides agree with TRBD1. The CDR3 runs 16 residues. The V and J ends lost 4 bases and 0 bases, in that order; junction bases with no gene match: 9. Per the germline V gene, CDR1 is SGHAT and CDR2 is FQNNGV. CDR3 loop: CASSSYRGPNSYEQYF. In DNA, the CDR3 is TGTGCCAGCAGCTCGTACAGGGGCCCTAACTCCTACGAGCAGTACTTC.

V and J are TRBV21-1 and TRBJ2-7; TRBD1 was called by the table and not checked on the DNA. TRBV21-1 has pseudogene status. The CDR3 sequence is 15 residues long. CDR3 protein: CASHLRGQGSYEQYF. Written as DNA, the CDR3 is TGTGCCAGCCATCTTCGGGGACAGGGGTCCTACGAGCAGTACTTC.